This T cell receptor beta chain was sequenced for a study of T-cell reconstitution after alpha-beta-depleted transplantation in children. Overall study results and limits: Diversity and T-cell counts at one year after transplant derived mostly from new T cells. Roughly two months post-transplant, alpha-beta T cells reportedly originated from several hundred graft clones that had expanded. Surviving recipient cells, namely T cells and thymic progenitors, were the source of high day-60 TCRbeta diversity in some patients.

The table lists this clonotype with many counts. The antigen is undetermined. Unique molecular identifiers were incorporated into the prepared TCRbeta library. Using its own MiXCR run on the PCR reads, TCRdb lists one record per CDR3 protein. Of some 180,000 distinct CDR3 sequences in the sample, around 7% are singletons; the top ten hold roughly 6%. The CDR3 loop spans 16 amino acids. Germline CDR1 is SGHVS and CDR2 is FQNEAQ. V was trimmed by 0 bases and J by 2 bases, leaving 12 bases between them. The chain is built from TRBV7-8 and TRBJ2-3, with a weak D call TRBD1 (6 bases). The sequence came from a boy between 2 and 15 years old with acute lymphoblastic leukemia, due to receive a stem cell transplant. Sequences were derived from PBMCs, sampled before TCRalphabeta/CD19-depleted stem cell transplant. As DNA, the CDR3 is TGTGCCAGCAGCTTAGCTCTCAGGGGTCTCACAGATACGCAGTATTTT. Amino acids: CASSLALRGLTDTQYF.